A single sample gave rise to the 31 T cell receptor beta chains below, sequenced in a study of T cell responses to AZD1222 COVID-19 vaccine. Sequencing was performed with immunoSEQ multiplex PCR; in TCRdb, only in-frame clones are kept and a portion is missing. The repertoire holds roughly 100,000 clones, with around 91% as singletons. The source material was peripheral blood, sampled on day 0 of AZD1222 vaccination. Receptors were obtained from an adult in good health.

In its sample, this clone was seen once. The V call is TRBV7-2, the J call TRBJ2-2, with 7 bases aligning to TRBD1. CDR3 length equals 14 residues. CDR1 SGHTA and CDR2 FQGNSA come from the germline V gene. V shed 5 bases, J shed 1 base, and the junction held 1 base outside the gene matches. The CDR3 loop is CASSRDRNTGELFF. Here the CDR3 DNA reads TGTGCCAGCAGCCGGGACAGGAACACCGGGGAGCTGTTTTTT.

J is TRBJ1-2 and V is TRBV2; D unresolved. This CDR3 contains 12 residues. The germline V gene encodes CDR1 SNHLY and CDR2 FYNNEI. Trimming stripped 7 bases from V and 5 bases from J, with 11 bases between. In DNA, the CDR3 is TGTGCCAGCACCCGAGGGCTTTATGGCTACACCTTC. Translation: CASTRGLYGYTF.

This CDR3 is CASSVGTRDKQFF. The CDR3 nucleotides read TGCGCCAGCAGCGTCGGGACTAGGGACAAGCAGTTCTTC. The V call is TRBV5-1, the J call TRBJ2-1; 8 bases are shared with TRBD2. J lost 11 bases, V lost 4 bases, and 8 bases had no gene match. CDR3 length equals 13 residues. Germline lookup yields CDR1 SGHRS and CDR2 YFSETQ.

The V gene is TRBV9, the J gene TRBJ2-3; TRBD2 matches at 13 bases. Germline values: CDR1 SGDLS, CDR2 YYNGEE. V trimming: 2 bases; J trimming: 6 bases; junction bases outside the gene matches: 6. CDR3 length: 16 residues. The CDR3, as DNA: TGTGCCAGCAGCGTCCCACTAGCGGGAGGGGCGGATACGCAGTATTTT. It specifies CASSVPLAGGADTQYF.

The rearrangement links TRBV28 to TRBJ2-2; D may be TRBD2 (7 bases). V was clipped by 2 bases and J by 7 bases, with 11 bases between them. The CDR3 has 14 amino acids. Per germline, CDR1 MDHEN and CDR2 SYDVKM. The CDR3 bases are TGTGCCAGCAGTTTAGTGGGGGGGCGCGGGGAGCTGTTTTTT. The encoded protein is CASSLVGGRGELFF.

This clone turned up a few times. This sequence joins TRBV27 and TRBJ1-1; possibly TRBD1 for D (6 bases). Trimming pared 0 bases from V and 1 base from J, leaving 12 bases between. In germline, CDR1 is MNHEY, CDR2 SMNVEV (reference sequence). The CDR3 length is 16 residues. CDR3: CASSLSWDTQNTEAFF. CDR3 DNA: TGTGCCAGCAGTTTATCGTGGGACACCCAGAACACTGAAGCTTTCTTT.

This clone was seen just once. This chain connects TRBV5-1 to TRBJ2-5, with 8 bases aligning to TRBD1. The CDR3 runs to 16 residues. The V segment lost 1 base and the J segment 5 bases; nucleotides outside the gene matches: 10. The germline gives CDR1 SGHRS, CDR2 YFSETQ. Here the CDR3 reads CASSLLVDRVWETQYF. The DNA of the CDR3 is TGCGCCAGCAGCTTGTTAGTGGACAGGGTTTGGGAGACCCAGTACTTC.

A few counts support this clone. The gene calls are TRBV5-6 and TRBJ2-7, with 9 nucleotides matching TRBD1. CDR3 length: 14 residues. Germline CDR1 is SGHDT and CDR2 is YYEEEE. Trimming at V came to 2 bases and at J to 0 bases, leaving 0 bases not matched to a gene. CDR3 bases: TGTGCCAGCAGCTTACAGGGGGCCTCCTACGAGCAGTACTTC. It specifies CASSLQGASYEQYF.

The chain employs TRBV7-9 and TRBJ2-7; D tentatively fits TRBD1 or TRBD2 (7 bases each). Germline assignment: CDR1 SEHNR and CDR2 FQNEAQ (reference sequence). V lost 5 bases to trimming and J lost 3 bases, with 17 bases between them. The CDR3 spans 15 residues. The CDR3 protein is CASSTRDSGVYEQYF. The CDR3, as DNA: TGTGCCAGCAGCACTCGGGACAGCGGGGTCTACGAGCAGTACTTC.

This sequence joins TRBV11-2 and TRBJ2-7; D gene unclear. Trimming shortened V by 5 bases and J by 3 bases, and 11 bases separated the two germline ends. This CDR3 has 13 residues. The V gene's germline CDR1 is SGHAT and CDR2 FQNNGV. The CDR3 sequence is CASSRPGSYEQYF. The CDR3 nucleotides are TGTGCCAGCAGCCGACCGGGCAGCTACGAGCAGTACTTC.

V is TRBV5-5 and J is TRBJ1-4; D is undetermined. In germline, CDR1 is SGHKS, CDR2 YYEKEE (reference sequence). The V and J ends lost 4 bases and 14 bases respectively, with 21 bases between them. The CDR3 sequence is 14 residues long. The CDR3 DNA reads TGTGCCAGCAGCCGTAATAGGCGCCGTAATAGCCTGTTTTTT. Protein product: CASSRNRRRNSLFF.

This clone was detected a few times. The chain uses TRBV6-5 and TRBJ1-5; D uncertain. Germline values: CDR1 MNHEY, CDR2 SVGAGI. V lost 0 bases to trimming and J lost 2 bases, with 8 bases between them. The CDR3 loop spans 15 amino acids. CDR3: CASSYSRDGNQPQHF. In nucleotides, the CDR3 is TGTGCCAGCAGTTACTCTAGGGATGGCAATCAGCCCCAGCATTTT.

This clone was detected a few times. The chain links TRBV27 to TRBJ2-3, with TRBD2 matching 12 bases. Losses at the gene ends were 6 bases for V and 11 bases for J; bases not matched to a gene: 15. Germline assignment: CDR1 MNHEY and CDR2 SMNVEV (reference sequence). This CDR3 has 16 residues. The CDR3 sequence is CASSLSLAGGPSGQYF. CDR3 DNA sequence: TGTGCCAGCAGCCTGTCTCTAGCGGGAGGGCCATCAGGGCAGTATTTT.

The chain joins TRBV27 to TRBJ1-1; TRBD1 agrees at 8 bases. CDR1 is MNHEY, CDR2 SMNVEV, per germline (reference sequence). The CDR3 is 16 amino acids. V trimming: 5 bases; J trimming: 4 bases; junction bases outside the gene matches: 12. The CDR3 coding sequence is TGTGCCAGCAGTCGGTTGCAGGGGGCGAGGACCACTGAAGCTTTCTTT. The encoded protein is CASSRLQGARTTEAFF.

CDR3 nucleotides: TGTGCCAGCAGCTCCCAAGAGACCCAGTACTTC. It translates to CASSSQETQYF. This chain uses TRBV11-1 with TRBJ2-5; D unclear. CDR1 and CDR2 from the germline V gene are SGHAT and FQDESV (reference sequence). Deletions cut 4 bases from V and 1 base from J, with 1 base between. This CDR3 has 11 residues.

V usage is TRBV28 and J usage is TRBJ1-2; D ambiguous. The V gene lost 3 bases and the J gene lost 5 bases, with 13 bases spanning the gap. Germline CDR1 MDHEN, CDR2 SYDVKM. There are 14 residues in the CDR3. CDR3 coding DNA: TGTGCCAGCAGTTTCTTTCGGGGTCGGTATGGCTACACCTTC. The encoded protein is CASSFFRGRYGYTF.

This clone showed up just once. The chain recombines TRBV6-6 with TRBJ2-3; D is perhaps TRBD1 or TRBD2 (6 bases each). This CDR3 comprises 14 residues. V was cut by 8 bases and J by 3 bases, with 15 bases left in between. CDR1 is MNHNY and CDR2 is SVGAGI in the germline V gene (reference sequence). The CDR3 here is CASRNGGLTDTQYF. In DNA, the CDR3 is TGTGCCAGCCGAAACGGGGGCCTGACAGATACGCAGTATTTT.

The rearrangement uses TRBV19 and TRBJ2-7; 11 bases line up with TRBD1. Trimming took 4 bases from V and 6 from J; bases not matched to a gene: 5. The V gene's germline CDR1 is LNHDA and CDR2 SQIVND (reference sequence). The CDR3 has 14 residues. CDR3 bases: TGTGCCAGTAGTAGATCCGGGACAGGGGGCGAGCAGTACTTC. Encoded protein: CASSRSGTGGEQYF.

The chain couples TRBV27 to TRBJ1-2, with D perhaps matching TRBD1 (6 bases). Trimming took off 2 bases at V and 4 bases at J, with 14 bases between the two ends. Germline V gene sequence: CDR1 MNHEY, CDR2 SMNVEV (reference sequence). This CDR3 is 15 amino acids long. As DNA, the CDR3 is TGTGCCAGCAGTTTAAGGGGGAAGGGATTCTATGGCTACACCTTC. Translation: CASSLRGKGFYGYTF.

The chain recombines TRBV10-3 with TRBJ2-1; 8 bases match TRBD2. CDR3 length: 15 residues. CDR1 is ENHRY, CDR2 SYGVKD, per germline. The V and J ends lost 4 bases and 7 bases, in that order; junction bases with no gene match: 9. The CDR3 sequence: CAISGGLAVTNEQFF. In DNA form, the CDR3 reads TGTGCCATCAGTGGTGGACTAGCAGTAACAAATGAGCAGTTCTTC.

The J gene is TRBJ2-7, the V gene TRBV6-5; 8 positions agree with TRBD1. The ends lost 7 bases at V and 3 bases at J; junction bases unmatched: 8. CDR1 is MNHEY and CDR2 is SVGAGI in the germline V gene. The CDR3 totals 14 residues. The CDR3 here is CASIPRTGIYEQYF. In nucleotides, the CDR3 is TGTGCCAGCATCCCCCGGACAGGGATCTACGAGCAGTACTTC.

The V gene is TRBV5-6, the J gene TRBJ1-4; D might be TRBD1 (6 bases). Germline V gives CDR1 SGHDT, CDR2 YYEEEE. Between the trimmed V and J ends, which lost 3 bases and 11 bases, there was a span of 17 bases. The CDR3 is 14 amino acids. The CDR3 here is CASSSGGPGDKLFF. CDR3 sequence (DNA): TGTGCCAGCAGCTCCGGAGGCCCAGGGGATAAACTGTTTTTT.

This chain connects TRBV18 to TRBJ2-5; D not certain. V was cut by 3 bases and J by 2 bases, with 7 bases left in between. The CDR3 spans 13 residues. Germline-derived CDR1 and CDR2 are KGHSH and LQKENI. CDR3 nucleotides: TGTGCCAGCTCACCCAAAATTCAAGAGACCCAGTACTTC. Residues: CASSPKIQETQYF.

J is TRBJ2-1 and V is TRBV27, with 9 bases matching TRBD2. The V and J ends lost 3 bases and 9 bases, in that order; junction bases with no gene match: 9. Germline values: CDR1 MNHEY, CDR2 SMNVEV (reference sequence). CDR3 length equals 15 residues. CDR3 region: CASSFTGGGDGEQFF. For the CDR3, the DNA is TGTGCCAGCAGTTTTACTGGCGGGGGGGACGGTGAGCAGTTCTTC.

The chain links TRBV19 to TRBJ2-7, with TRBD2 as a possible D gene (5 bases). V lost 4 bases, J lost 0 bases, and 10 bases lay in between. The CDR3 is 14 amino acids. Germline V gives CDR1 LNHDA, CDR2 SQIVND (reference sequence). The CDR3, as DNA: TGTGCCAGTAGTAGCGGGTCCAGCTCCTACGAGCAGTACTTC. Its translation is CASSSGSSSYEQYF.

J is TRBJ2-3 and V is TRBV2; the D gene is possibly TRBD2 (5 bases). The length of the CDR3 is 15 residues. The germline gives CDR1 SNHLY, CDR2 FYNNEI. V was pared by 7 bases and J by 4 bases, with 18 bases between. The CDR3 DNA reads TGTGCCAGCATGCGGGTTTCCCCTCCCCCAGATACGCAGTATTTT. This codes for CASMRVSPPPDTQYF.

The genes are TRBV29-1 and TRBJ1-2; TRBD1 is a possible D gene (5 bases). The CDR3 sequence is 11 residues long. V was pared by 6 bases and J by 6 bases, with 11 bases between. Germline V gene data show CDR1 as SQVTM and CDR2 as ANQGSEA. CDR3 sequence (DNA): TGCAGCGTGAGAAGAGGGGATGGCTACACCTTC. Its protein product is CSVRRGDGYTF. Based on the CDR3 plus reference TRBV29-1 and TRBJ1-2, the full variable domain is SAVISQKPSRDICQRGTSLTIQCQVDSQVTMMFWYRQQPGQSLTLIATANQGSEATYESGFVIDKFPISRPNLTFSTLTVSNMSPEDSSIYLCSVRRGDGYTFGSGTRLTVV.

This clone occurred once. The V and J genes are TRBV28 and TRBJ2-1; D possibly corresponds to TRBD2 (7 bases). V was pared by 3 bases and J by 5 bases, with 20 bases between. Germline lookup yields CDR1 MDHEN and CDR2 SYDVKM. The CDR3 extends over 17 amino acids. The CDR3 region has the DNA TGTGCCAGCAGTTTCATGATAAGGGGGAGGGCCGACAATGAGCAGTTCTTC. It yields the protein CASSFMIRGRADNEQFF.

Turning to this clone: Other nucleotide sequences from this sample produce the same CDR3. This chain connects TRBV27 to TRBJ2-1, with 10 bases matching TRBD2. With 0 bases clipped from V and 1 base from J, the junction kept 6 bases outside the gene matches. Germline CDR1 MNHEY, CDR2 SMNVEV (reference sequence). The CDR3 length is 18 residues. The DNA for the CDR3 is TGTGCCAGCAGTTTATCGAGGCTAGCGGGAGAATCCTACAATGAGCAGTTCTTC. This translates into CASSLSRLAGESYNEQFF.

With regard to this clone: This sample includes further DNA sequences coding for the same CDR3. The CDR3 spells CASSQDGTSGYNEQFF. In DNA, the CDR3 is TGTGCCAGCAGCCAAGATGGGACTAGCGGGTACAATGAGCAGTTCTTC. The chain joins TRBV4-2 to TRBJ2-1, with TRBD2 identical over 12 bases. CDR3 length equals 16 residues. V shed 0 bases and J 4 bases; nucleotides not matched to a gene: 1. Looked up from germline, CDR1 is LGHNA and CDR2 is YNFKEQ.

The chain carries TRBV24-1 and TRBJ2-1; TRBD2 matches at 12 bases. This CDR3 has 17 residues. V lost 4 bases, J lost 8 bases, and 11 bases stayed unmatched. Per germline, CDR1 KGHDR and CDR2 SFDVKD. CDR3 coding DNA: TGTGCCACCAGTGACCGCCGGACTAGCGGGAACCTCGATGAGCAGTTCTTC. Its protein is CATSDRRTSGNLDEQFF.